This passage covers 15 T cell receptor beta chains from one sample sequenced in a study of memory CD4+ T cells and cytomegalovirus serostatus (dated by TCRdb to about 2019). The library was prepared using the immunoSEQ multiplex PCR assay. TCRdb took this table from immuneACCESS and kept in-frame rearrangements with V and J called. Such tables lack part of the clones; where checked against another copy, unresolved V genes explain under half of the gap, and the rest is unexplained. A total of approximately 30,000 clones appear in this sample, roughly 80% of them only once. The ten largest account for 0.5% to 0.65% of the sample. Single viable CD3+CD4+CD8-CD45RO+ cells were sorted as memory CD4+ T cells on a FACSAria II. Material: memory CD4+ T cells from blood. These receptors were collected from an adult in good health and CMV-seronegative. Some clones in this sample may be carry-over from other donors' samples.

The chain combines TRBV6-1 with TRBJ1-4, with TRBD1 as a possible D gene (6 bases). CDR1 and CDR2 (germline): MNHNS, SASEGT. CDR3 length: 14 amino acids. The V and J ends lost 5 bases and 8 bases respectively, with 15 bases between them. The CDR3 loop reads CASSIQGRQEKLFF. CDR3 in DNA: TGTGCCAGCAGTATACAGGGTAGGCAGGAAAAACTGTTTTTT.

This clone has a handful of counts. The same CDR3 is also encoded by other DNA sequences in this sample. The V call is TRBV6-1, the J call TRBJ1-2; D is uncertain. The germline V and J ends were trimmed by 4 bases and 3 bases, with 9 bases remaining between them. This CDR3 has 13 amino acids. The germline gives CDR1 MNHNS, CDR2 SASEGT. As DNA, the CDR3 is TGTGCCAGCAGTGCGACGGGAGACTATGGCTACACCTTC. Translating it yields CASSATGDYGYTF.

This clone was recorded only once. The chain links TRBV5-4 to TRBJ2-3, with TRBD1 as a possible D gene (5 bases). The ends were cut back, 1 base at V and 3 bases at J, with 9 bases in the middle. The CDR3 sequence is 14 residues long. From germline, CDR1 is SGHNT and CDR2 YYREEE (reference sequence). The CDR3 nucleotides read TGTGCCAGCAGCTTGTGGCAGGGAACAGATACGCAGTATTTT. Protein product: CASSLWQGTDTQYF.

The chain couples TRBV5-1 to TRBJ2-4; D might be TRBD2 (5 bases). Germline V gives CDR1 SGHRS, CDR2 YFSETQ. With 0 bases removed from V and 9 bases from J, the gap between germline ends came to 16 bases. CDR3 length: 15 residues. CDR3 amino acids: CASSLGSSVSSIQYF. The CDR3 DNA is TGCGCCAGCAGCTTGGGGAGTAGCGTTAGCAGCATTCAGTACTTC.

This clone was recorded only once. This chain connects TRBV27 to TRBJ2-7; 7 bases agree with TRBD1. V shed 6 bases, J shed 3 bases, and the junction held 23 bases outside the gene matches. Germline V gene sequence: CDR1 MNHEY, CDR2 SMNVEV (reference sequence). This CDR3 has 19 residues. CDR3 sequence reads: CASRLKADSTGRVNYEQYF. The CDR3 coding sequence is TGTGCCAGCAGGTTAAAGGCGGATTCGACAGGGCGGGTTAACTACGAGCAGTACTTC.

The chain is built from TRBV10-1 and TRBJ2-5; D remains unclear. V was clipped by 0 bases and J by 2 bases, with 13 bases between them. CDR3 length equals 16 residues. The V gene's germline CDR1 is WNHNN and CDR2 SYGVQD (reference sequence). CDR3 amino acids: CASSESKLGSQETQYF. In DNA form, the CDR3 reads TGCGCCAGCAGTGAGTCGAAACTGGGCAGTCAAGAGACCCAGTACTTC.

The chain carries TRBV9 and TRBJ2-7; D is ambiguous. There are 16 residues in the CDR3. Germline-derived CDR1 and CDR2 are SGDLS and YYNGEE. V was pared by 0 bases and J by 1 base, with 14 bases between. The CDR3 protein is CASSVAPGLASYEQYF. In nucleotides, the CDR3 is TGTGCCAGCAGCGTAGCCCCGGGTTTGGCTTCCTACGAGCAGTACTTC.

This chain links TRBV6-1 with TRBJ2-2; D may be TRBD2 (5 bases). Germline CDR1 is MNHNS and CDR2 is SASEGT. V was shortened by 4 bases and J by 2 bases, with 8 bases between the two germline ends. The CDR3 is 14 residues long. This CDR3 reads CASSGEQNTGELFF. The CDR3, as DNA: TGTGCCAGCAGTGGGGAGCAAAACACCGGGGAGCTGTTTTTT.

The chain uses TRBV7-9 and TRBJ2-5, with a weak D call TRBD2 (6 bases). The CDR3 runs 15 residues. Germline CDR1 SEHNR, CDR2 FQNEAQ (reference sequence). V lost 5 bases to trimming and J lost 5 bases, with 18 bases between them. The CDR3 DNA follows: TGTGCCAGCAGCCCGAAGACTAGATTGGGGGAGACCCAGTACTTC. As protein: CASSPKTRLGETQYF.

The gene calls are TRBV11-2 and TRBJ2-7, with a tentative D call TRBD1 (6 bases). V gave up 1 base and J gave up 1 base, with 17 bases separating them. The CDR3 consists of 17 residues. The germline V gene has CDR1 SGHAT and CDR2 FQNNGV. CDR3 region: CASSLAPTGIRSYEQYF. In DNA, the CDR3 is TGTGCCAGCAGCTTAGCCCCGACAGGTATTAGGTCCTACGAGCAGTACTTC.

V usage is TRBV7-9 and J usage is TRBJ1-2, with TRBD1 identical over 7 bases. The V segment lost 5 bases and the J segment 4 bases; nucleotides outside the gene matches: 10. Germline V lookup: CDR1 SEHNR, CDR2 FQNEAQ (reference sequence). This CDR3 has 15 residues. The CDR3 loop reads CASSPGTAITYGYTF. CDR3 coding DNA: TGTGCCAGCAGCCCTGGGACAGCTATTACCTATGGCTACACCTTC.

The chain is built from TRBV11-1 and TRBJ1-4; no clear D gene. Germline assignment: CDR1 SGHAT and CDR2 FQDESV (reference sequence). The V gene lost 5 bases and the J gene lost 7 bases, with 14 bases spanning the gap. The CDR3 is 14 residues long. DNA for the CDR3: TGTGCCAGCAGCCCAGTGAGGCTTGGTGAAAAACTGTTTTTT. Protein product: CASSPVRLGEKLFF. The variable domain in full, completed from reference TRBV11-1 and TRBJ1-4, reads EAEVAQSPRYKITEKSQAVAFWCDPISGHATLYWYRQILGQGPELLVQFQDESVVDDSQLPKDRFSAERLKGVDSTLKIQPAELGDSAMYLCASSPVRLGEKLFFGSGTQLSVL.

The chain carries TRBV7-8 and TRBJ1-1; D may be TRBD1 (6 bases). In germline, CDR1 is SGHVS, CDR2 FQNEAQ. The CDR3 spans 12 residues. Trimming took off 6 bases at V and 8 bases at J, with 13 bases between the two ends. The CDR3 DNA reads TGTGCCAGCAGTTACTCCGGGACAGAAGCTTTCTTT. Translating it yields CASSYSGTEAFF.

The CDR3 loop reads CASSLVLAGDNEQFF. The CDR3 nucleotides read TGTGCCAGCAGCTTAGTTCTAGCGGGGGACAATGAGCAGTTCTTC. The gene calls are TRBV11-3 and TRBJ2-1; 10 bases match TRBD2. There are 15 residues in the CDR3. Trimming removed 1 base from V and 5 bases from J; junction bases left unmatched: 2. Germline V CDR1 and CDR2: SGHNT, YENEEA.

The rearrangement uses TRBV7-2 and TRBJ1-2; maybe TRBD1 (5 bases). With 0 bases removed from V and 8 bases from J, the gap between germline ends came to 10 bases. CDR1 and CDR2 (germline): SGHTA, FQGNSA. The CDR3 has 13 residues. CDR3 region: CASSLAQGDGYTF. For the CDR3, the DNA is TGTGCCAGCAGCTTAGCCCAGGGCGACGGCTACACCTTC.